These T cell receptor beta chains were read from a single sample in a study of molecular identifiers for immune sequencing clone quantification. TCRdb re-derived calls from the PCR reads in MiXCR, one entry per CDR3 protein. The table includes some 320,000 distinct CDR3 sequences, roughly 24% detected once. The sequenced sample consisted of naive CD8+ T cells from blood, with Jurkat cell RNA spiked in. All receptors come from a human donor in good health. Some libraries in this study had Jurkat cell RNA spiked in. Both conserved end residues are part of each CDR3. Fields, in order: D gene, clone size, J gene, CDR3 length, V gene, CDR3 DNA, CDR3 protein. The D gene is left open where the match is weak. Clone size is shown for a subset of rows, as once, few, many or a class of expanded clone.

D gene: .
clone size: .
J gene: TRBJ2-2
CDR3 length: 14
V gene: TRBV12-3/TRBV12-4
CDR3 DNA: TGTGCCAGCAGTCCTTTGATCTCGCCCGGGGAGCTGTTTTTT
CDR3 protein: CASSPLISPGELFF

D gene: .
clone size: many
J gene: TRBJ1-1
CDR3 length: 14
V gene: TRBV12-3/TRBV12-4
CDR3 DNA: TGTGCCAGCAGTGAGACAAGAGCGAACACTGAAGCTTTCTTT
CDR3 protein: CASSETRANTEAFF

D gene: TRBD1
clone size: many
J gene: TRBJ1-2
CDR3 length: 12
V gene: TRBV29-1
CDR3 DNA: TGCAGCGTTGTAGGCAGGGGGCGAGGCTACACCTTC
CDR3 protein: CSVVGRGRGYTF

D gene: .
clone size: many
J gene: TRBJ2-7
CDR3 length: 13
V gene: TRBV7-9
CDR3 DNA: TGTGCCAGCAGCTTAGTGGGGCGGTACGAGCAGTACTTC
CDR3 protein: CASSLVGRYEQYF

D gene: TRBD1
clone size: many
J gene: TRBJ2-7
CDR3 length: 14
V gene: TRBV12-5
CDR3 DNA: TGTGCTAGTGGTTTGGGACAGGGTGCGGACGAGCAGTACTTC
CDR3 protein: CASGLGQGADEQYF

D gene: .
clone size: .
J gene: TRBJ2-7
CDR3 length: 13
V gene: TRBV10-3
CDR3 DNA: TGTGCCATCAGTATGGACAGCACTTACGAGCAGTACTTC
CDR3 protein: CAISMDSTYEQYF

D gene: .
clone size: .
J gene: TRBJ2-7
CDR3 length: 16
V gene: TRBV5-3
CDR3 DNA: TGTGCCAGCAACTCGGGAGAGGGGGACCCCTCCTACGAGCAGTACTTC
CDR3 protein: CASNSGEGDPSYEQYF

D gene: TRBD2
clone size: many
J gene: TRBJ2-3
CDR3 length: 15
V gene: TRBV28
CDR3 DNA: TGTGCCAGCAGTTTCCGACTAGCGAGCACAGATACGCAGTATTTT
CDR3 protein: CASSFRLASTDTQYF

D gene: TRBD2
clone size: many
J gene: TRBJ2-3
CDR3 length: 14
V gene: TRBV4-1
CDR3 DNA: TGCGCCAGCAGCCCCCAGAGCGGGGTGGATACGCAGTATTTT
CDR3 protein: CASSPQSGVDTQYF

D gene: .
clone size: few
J gene: TRBJ1-6
CDR3 length: 14
V gene: TRBV12-3/TRBV12-4
CDR3 DNA: TGTGCCAGCAGTAAACAGGATAGCAATTCACCCCTCCACTTT
CDR3 protein: CASSKQDSNSPLHF

D gene: TRBD2
clone size: .
J gene: TRBJ2-7
CDR3 length: 15
V gene: TRBV5-5
CDR3 DNA: TGTGCCAGCAGCTCGGTCCCGGGAGGCTACTACGAGCAGTACTTC
CDR3 protein: CASSSVPGGYYEQYF

D gene: .
clone size: many
J gene: TRBJ2-3
CDR3 length: 14
V gene: TRBV7-9
CDR3 DNA: TGTGCCAGCAGCCCCCTCGCGAGCACAGATACGCAGTATTTT
CDR3 protein: CASSPLASTDTQYF

D gene: TRBD1
clone size: many
J gene: TRBJ1-5
CDR3 length: 15
V gene: TRBV6-2/TRBV6-3
CDR3 DNA: TGTGCCAGCAGTTATCCAGGGGGACAGAATCAGCCCCAGCATTTT
CDR3 protein: CASSYPGGQNQPQHF

D gene: .
clone size: few
J gene: TRBJ2-7
CDR3 length: 17
V gene: TRBV24-1
CDR3 DNA: TGTGCCACCAGTGATTTAGATCCGGGCAGGAAGAGCTACGAGCAGTACTTC
CDR3 protein: CATSDLDPGRKSYEQYF

D gene: .
clone size: many
J gene: TRBJ2-1
CDR3 length: 14
V gene: TRBV30
CDR3 DNA: TGTGCCTGGAGGTCGCCTTATTTCTACGGTGAGCAGTTCTTC
CDR3 protein: CAWRSPYFYGEQFF

D gene: .
clone size: .
J gene: TRBJ2-3
CDR3 length: 13
V gene: TRBV27
CDR3 DNA: TGTGCCAGTCGAGACCCTAGCACAGATACGCAGTATTTT
CDR3 protein: CASRDPSTDTQYF

D gene: TRBD2
clone size: few
J gene: TRBJ2-1
CDR3 length: 18
V gene: TRBV19
CDR3 DNA: TGTGCCAGTATTACGATCAGCGGGAGGGTCTTTGAGAACAATGAGCAGTTCTTC
CDR3 protein: CASITISGRVFENNEQFF

D gene: .
clone size: .
J gene: TRBJ2-5
CDR3 length: 16
V gene: TRBV9
CDR3 DNA: TGTGCCAGCAGCGTAGAATATGAGAGGGGCCAAGAGACCCAGTACTTC
CDR3 protein: CASSVEYERGQETQYF

D gene: .
clone size: many
J gene: TRBJ1-1
CDR3 length: 16
V gene: TRBV5-6
CDR3 DNA: TGTGCCAGCAGCTTGGGAAGGATTGGAATGAACACTGAAGCTTTCTTT
CDR3 protein: CASSLGRIGMNTEAFF

D gene: .
clone size: many
J gene: TRBJ2-5
CDR3 length: 15
V gene: TRBV7-9
CDR3 DNA: TGTGCCAGCAGCGAAGGACTGAGCGTTTTAGAGACCCAGTACTTC
CDR3 protein: CASSEGLSVLETQYF

D gene: TRBD1
clone size: few
J gene: TRBJ1-1
CDR3 length: 17
V gene: TRBV5-3
CDR3 DNA: TGTGCCGGCAGCTTGGTTTTAGGGACAGGGATGAACACTGAAGCTTTCTTT
CDR3 protein: CAGSLVLGTGMNTEAFF

D gene: TRBD1
clone size: many
J gene: TRBJ2-5
CDR3 length: 15
V gene: TRBV11-2
CDR3 DNA: TGTGCCAGCAGCTCGACAGGGGGCGAGGGAGAGACCCAGTACTTC
CDR3 protein: CASSSTGGEGETQYF

D gene: .
clone size: many
J gene: TRBJ1-4
CDR3 length: 13
V gene: TRBV5-1
CDR3 DNA: TGCGCCAGCAGCACTGGACGGGGCGAAAAACTGTTTTTT
CDR3 protein: CASSTGRGEKLFF

D gene: .
clone size: many
J gene: TRBJ1-3
CDR3 length: 13
V gene: TRBV20-1
CDR3 DNA: TGCAGTGCTACACAGGGACCTGGAAACACCATATATTTT
CDR3 protein: CSATQGPGNTIYF

D gene: .
clone size: few
J gene: TRBJ1-3
CDR3 length: 17
V gene: TRBV20-1
CDR3 DNA: TGCAGTGCTAGAGGACTCAAGCTTGGCTCCTCTGGAAACACCATATATTTT
CDR3 protein: CSARGLKLGSSGNTIYF

D gene: TRBD2
clone size: few
J gene: TRBJ2-3
CDR3 length: 16
V gene: TRBV4-3
CDR3 DNA: TGCGCCAGCAGCCAAGAGCCTAGCGGACACACAGATACGCAGTATTTT
CDR3 protein: CASSQEPSGHTDTQYF

D gene: .
clone size: few
J gene: TRBJ2-7
CDR3 length: 16
V gene: TRBV6-5
CDR3 DNA: TGTGCCAGCAAGCACCGAGGAGACAGTAGGGCCTACGAGCAGTACTTC
CDR3 protein: CASKHRGDSRAYEQYF

D gene: .
clone size: many
J gene: TRBJ2-3
CDR3 length: 12
V gene: TRBV30
CDR3 DNA: TGTGCCTGGGGTCAGTCGGCCGCTTCGCAGTATTTT
CDR3 protein: CAWGQSAASQYF

D gene: TRBD2
clone size: .
J gene: TRBJ2-2
CDR3 length: 15
V gene: TRBV20-1
CDR3 DNA: TGCAGTGCTAGCGGACTAGCGGGAGTGTCCGGGGAGCTGTTTTTT
CDR3 protein: CSASGLAGVSGELFF

D gene: .
clone size: .
J gene: TRBJ1-1
CDR3 length: 14
V gene: TRBV19
CDR3 DNA: TGTGCCAGTAGTATAGGGGGACCGAACACTGAAGCTTTCTTT
CDR3 protein: CASSIGGPNTEAFF

D gene: .
clone size: many
J gene: TRBJ2-3
CDR3 length: 15
V gene: TRBV9
CDR3 DNA: TGTGCCAGCAGCGTAGAAGAGGGACCCACAGATACGCAGTATTTT
CDR3 protein: CASSVEEGPTDTQYF

D gene: .
clone size: many
J gene: TRBJ2-3
CDR3 length: 12
V gene: TRBV12-3/TRBV12-4
CDR3 DNA: TGTGCCAGCAGTTTAGGACATGATACGCAGTATTTT
CDR3 protein: CASSLGHDTQYF

D gene: .
clone size: .
J gene: TRBJ2-1
CDR3 length: 15
V gene: TRBV24-1
CDR3 DNA: TGTGCCACCAGTGATATGACCGGGACCAAGAAAAGGTGGTTCTTC
CDR3 protein: CATSDMTGTKKRWFF

D gene: .
clone size: many
J gene: TRBJ2-1
CDR3 length: 15
V gene: TRBV11-2
CDR3 DNA: TGTGCCAGCAGCCGCTCTGGGACACTTAACAATGAGCAGTTCTTC
CDR3 protein: CASSRSGTLNNEQFF

D gene: .
clone size: .
J gene: TRBJ2-1
CDR3 length: 16
V gene: TRBV29-1
CDR3 DNA: TGCAGCGCGGCCACAAGTGGGACAAAAGTCCACAATGAGCAGTTCTTC
CDR3 protein: CSAATSGTKVHNEQFF

D gene: .
clone size: .
J gene: TRBJ2-3
CDR3 length: 20
V gene: TRBV14
CDR3 DNA: TGTGCCAGCAGCCAACGCAAACAGCTCCGTCGACCGGGTTTCACAGATACGCAGTATTTT
CDR3 protein: CASSQRKQLRRPGFTDTQYF

D gene: .
clone size: .
J gene: TRBJ1-3
CDR3 length: 16
V gene: TRBV7-9
CDR3 DNA: TGTGCCAGCAGCACTACACAGGTTGTGAAAGGAAACACCATATATTTT
CDR3 protein: CASSTTQVVKGNTIYF

D gene: .
clone size: many
J gene: TRBJ2-7
CDR3 length: 13
V gene: TRBV20-1
CDR3 DNA: TGCAGTGCTAGGGACAGAACAACCTACGAGCAGTACTTC
CDR3 protein: CSARDRTTYEQYF

D gene: .
clone size: many
J gene: TRBJ2-1
CDR3 length: 17
V gene: TRBV28
CDR3 DNA: TGTGCCAGCAGTGGTTGGAGCGCCCCTGGCCTCTACAATGAGCAGTTCTTC
CDR3 protein: CASSGWSAPGLYNEQFF

D gene: .
clone size: many
J gene: TRBJ1-5
CDR3 length: 14
V gene: TRBV12-3/TRBV12-4
CDR3 DNA: TGTGCCAGCAGTTCCCTGAGGAGCAATCAGCCCCAGCATTTT
CDR3 protein: CASSSLRSNQPQHF

D gene: TRBD1
clone size: many
J gene: TRBJ1-5
CDR3 length: 16
V gene: TRBV12-3/TRBV12-4
CDR3 DNA: TGTGCCAGCAGTTTCGGAGGGGGCTTTAACAATCAGCCCCAGCATTTT
CDR3 protein: CASSFGGGFNNQPQHF

D gene: .
clone size: few
J gene: TRBJ2-3
CDR3 length: 12
V gene: TRBV11-2
CDR3 DNA: TGTGCCAGCAGGTCAGGGTCAGATACGCAGTATTTT
CDR3 protein: CASRSGSDTQYF